Listed below are T cell receptor beta chains from one sample, sequenced in a study of CD8 T cells in ankylosing spondylitis. One entry per CDR3 protein, called by TCRdb with MiXCR from the 5' RACE reads. The repertoire includes 150,000 to 200,000 distinct CDR3 sequences, around a tenth of them detected once, and about 28% sits in the top ten. Sample: blood, either unsorted or a sorted T cell fraction (not recorded which). The receptors were gathered from a male donor with ankylosing spondylitis or in good health (not recorded which). The CDR3 runs from the conserved cysteine through the conserved F or W. The D gene is left open where the match is weak. The size field is filled for only some rows; it gives once, few, many or a size class.

>TRBV14|many|-|TRBJ2-2
CASSRRDPRGTGELFF
TGTGCCAGCAGCCGACGGGACCCCCGGGGCACCGGGGAGCTGTTTTTT
>TRBV5-8|-|-|TRBJ2-1
CAMGLGGLEQFF
TGTGCCATGGGCTTGGGGGGACTGGAGCAGTTCTTC
>TRBV12-3/TRBV12-4|many|-|TRBJ2-1
CASSLHQLGNEQFF
TGTGCCAGCAGTTTACATCAGCTGGGGAATGAGCAGTTCTTC
>TRBV3-1|many|TRBD1|TRBJ1-2
CASSPREQGRGYTF
TGTGCCAGCAGCCCGCGCGAACAGGGGCGCGGCTACACCTTC
>TRBV5-1|many|-|TRBJ2-1
CASSLDPGQYNEQFF
TGCGCCAGCAGCTTGGACCCCGGACAGTACAATGAGCAGTTCTTC
>TRBV20-1|few|TRBD1|TRBJ2-5
CSAHRQGLETQYF
TGCAGCGCTCATCGACAGGGTTTGGAGACCCAGTACTTC
>TRBV20-1|many|-|TRBJ2-3
CSARGWLETDTQYF
TGCAGTGCTAGAGGATGGTTGGAGACAGATACGCAGTATTTT
>TRBV5-1|many|-|TRBJ2-1
CASSLPGSYNEQFF
TGCGCCAGCAGCTTACCTGGTTCATACAATGAGCAGTTCTTC
>TRBV2|few|-|TRBJ2-5
CASSSLGGERETQYF
TGTGCCAGCAGTTCACTAGGTGGGGAAAGAGAGACCCAGTACTTC
>TRBV27|-|-|TRBJ1-1
CASRTLNEAFF
TGTGCCAGCAGGACATTGAATGAAGCTTTCTTT
>TRBV5-6|-|-|TRBJ2-1
CASSLWTGYNAQFF
TGTGCCAGCAGCCTTTGGACGGGTTACAATGCGCAGTTCTTC